Below, one TCR beta chain is given with its context. Its antigen target is currently unknown. One base away there is no much larger clone; base qualities are not given. Systemically healthy Caucasian individuals from Russia, some 40 in total and aged roughly 6 to 95 years, were included as donors. Each donor gave roughly 9 milliliters of peripheral blood, drawn into EDTA-treated Vacutainer tubes. Ficoll-Paque density-gradient centrifugation was used to isolate PBMCs, with at least 7 million obtained per sample. Total RNA, at least 6 micrograms per sample, was extracted from PBMCs with Trizol reagent. For every donor, an aliquot of PBMCs went through flow cytometry to measure the percentages of naive CD45RAhigh/CD27high T cells. The sample belongs to a study of blood T cells in healthy people across ages (dated by TCRdb to the mid-2010s). Context from the whole study: In model experiments, template switching captured roughly one uniquely barcoded TCR beta cDNA molecule for every two T cells. Donors were grouped into four age groups: young (average roughly 15 years), middle-aged (about 38), aged (about 59) and long-lived (approximately 75). Using deep sequencing normalized with unique cDNA molecular identifiers, the study measured how TCR beta repertoire diversity changes with age. For two donors (one aged 18 to 29 and one aged 80 or older), the study analyzed two additional independent replicas of 1 million unique cDNA reads from the same blood draw. Overall study outcomes, separate from this receptor: Donor CMV infection status was unknown, potentially confounding age-related changes in expanded clonotypes. Observed TCR beta diversity correlated strongly with the percentage of naive T cells measured by flow cytometry. Compared with the aged group, the long-lived group had more naive CD4+ T cells, fewer expanded clones and increased TCR diversity, a pattern suggesting age selection. As age increased, observed TCR beta diversity per million T cells dropped in a roughly linear way, and a significant reduction was already evident by age about 40. Total diversity estimates from one million sequenced T cells were considered lower bounds and underestimates. Since profiling was done on bulk unsorted PBMCs, naive and antigen-experienced compartments could not be conclusively compared.

Libraries were built with 5' RACE. This sample was sequenced with an Illumina HiSeq 2500. The second PCR ran for about 6 to 11 cycles and used a J-beta primer mix along with a sample-barcoded 5' primer. Each TCR beta cDNA molecule received a unique molecular identifier from a template-switch 5' adaptor carrying 12 random nucleotides. At least 3 million CDR3-containing paired-end reads were obtained from each sample. First-strand cDNA was synthesized from all RNA with the Mint cDNA synthesis kit, primed by a TRBC-specific oligonucleotide. After uracil-DNA glycosylase treatment, a first 18-cycle PCR used universal primers M1SS and BC2_uni_R on all cDNA. The published analysis was carried out like this. For normalization, 1 million high-quality reads were randomly selected from each sample, with every read carrying a distinct molecular identifier. Reads with shared molecular identifiers were discarded instead of being binned into consensus sequences. CDR3 identification, clonotype clustering and error correction used MiTCR with a Q25 quality threshold and the strictest error-elimination algorithm. A nonparametric unseen species model using Euler transformation provided a lower-bound estimate of total TCR beta diversity. In TCRdb, the public reads were trimmed at Q25 with fastp and aligned with MiXCR, with productive beta chains retained. Here each entry gathers all rows of one CDR3 protein and keeps the most common genes and DNA. TCRdb's processing, not the authors', yielded these V and J calls. Recorded for this sample are 450,000 to 600,000 distinct CDR3 sequences; over 25% of them occurred a single time. 3.6% of the sample rests with the top ten.

The data were also submitted as part of a second study, on T cells of mothers and their children. As the second study states: Donors were nine systemically healthy Caucasian individuals: three mothers and their six children. cDNA synthesis consumed the entire amount of extracted RNA, loaded at around 1.5 ug RNA in each 15 ul reaction. Sample barcodes and 2-4 random nucleotides were added via the M1S primer in the second PCR. Over 9.5 million TCR beta CDR3 reads were obtained for each mother, and 2.7 million or so reads were obtained for each child. In both related and unrelated pairs, thymic selection shapes the output of TCR recombination in a similar way, with inherited differences having only a minor effect. Normalized repertoire overlap was always found to be slightly, but never significantly, higher in related mother-child pairs than in unrelated mother-child pairs. No persistent microchimeric T cell clones were detected, at a sensitivity of about 100 clones per million clonotypes. Deep NGS was used in the study to compare the TCR beta repertoires of mothers and children and to look for features that separate related mother-child pairs from unrelated individuals. The mean age was around 42 +/- 4 years for the mothers and about 12 +/- 4 years for the children. After adapter ligation with NEBNext reagents, the libraries were sequenced on Illumina HiSeq 2000 with 100+100 nt paired-end reads. To prevent cross-contamination, the mother and child libraries were prepared a month apart and were sequenced in separate runs. For each donor, between about 450,000 and 2,300,000 distinct TCR beta clonotypes were identified. Naive TCR beta clonotypes were estimated from low-frequency clonotypes matched to each donor's FACS-determined naive share, without sorting.

The sequence came from a boy under 10 years old in good health. Sequencing was performed on blood.

The DNA sequence is TGTGCCAGCAGCTTATGGTCCTCACCCCAAGAGACCCAGTACTTC. Translated, this is CASSLWSSPQETQYF. The V and J genes are TRBV11-2 and TRBJ2-5, with the D gene too uncertain to name. The junction carries 11 bases between V and J, which are trimmed by 2 bases and 1 base respectively. Including the terminal cysteine and phenylalanine, the CDR3 comprises 15 residues. The DNA shown is the 45-base CDR3, in frame from base 1. The germline V gene gives CDR1 as SGHAT and CDR2 as FQNNGV.